This T cell receptor (beta chain) appears in the sequencing data of a study of high-grade serous ovarian cancer treatment subgroups. The wider study: On average, more than 14,000 reads and 6,500 to 8,000 unique TCR beta rearrangements were obtained per sample.

Here immunoSEQ multiplex PCR was the method, and the copy in TCRdb shows in-frame clones only, minus some. Counted here are around 7,000 clones, about 80% occurring once; the ten biggest clones make up 4.5% to 6%. Germline values: CDR1 MNHNY, CDR2 SVGAGI (reference sequence). The V end was cut by 3 bases, the J end by 2 bases, with 14 bases between. This CDR3 contains 16 residues. Overall study findings and caveats: Different patients shared almost no repertoire; same-patient tumors shared about 0.1 to 0.8.

Tumor samples were obtained before definitive surgery or chemotherapy. This clone was counted only a few times. Antigen: not known. J is TRBJ1-5 and V is TRBV6-6; perhaps TRBD1 as D (6 bases). The specimen was tumor tissue. The clonotype comes from a human donor with high-grade serous ovarian cancer. CDR3 in DNA: TGTGCCAGCAGTTATGGGGGGGCGCGGGGCAATCAGCCCCAGCATTTT. It is translated as CASSYGGARGNQPQHF.